This note documents a single T cell receptor beta chain sequence. Its target antigen remains unknown. The cohort consisted of 666 healthy bone marrow donors. At the time of sampling, every cohort member was nominally healthy, though immune exposures that went unrecorded were likely present. The donor tested CMV seronegative and was one of the 352 seronegative cohort members. Every donor gave a peripheral blood sample, and the peripheral blood mononuclear cells from that sample were used for TCR beta sequencing. Genomic DNA was extracted from the blood cell samples with the Qiagen DNeasy Blood Extraction Kit. These data belong to a study of cytomegalovirus exposure and HLA in healthy donors (dated by TCRdb to about 2017). Broadly, across the study: In an earlier analysis of 450 to 750 of the donors, approximately 300 Gb of sequence data and approximately 100 million unique TCR beta sequences from 150 million to 200 million T cells were reported. An early release covering some 640 HLA-typed donors comprised around 300 gigabases of sequencing data and around 80 million unique TCR sequences. The genetic ancestry cluster associated with self-reported Caucasian donors included roughly four fifths of the 398 genotyped donors. The study was designed to test whether signatures of past pathogen exposure could be identified by cataloging public T cell receptors. Using immunosequencing, the study profiled T cell repertoires from about 650 subjects and related those repertoires to cytomegalovirus serostatus. A separate validation cohort of roughly 120 different subjects was used in addition to the 666-subject first cohort. To predict cytomegalovirus infection status, the study brought together high-throughput TCR immunosequencing, statistical association of individual TCRs with disease status, and machine learning. To study patterns of TCR occurrence, a later analysis re-analyzed previously published TCR beta repertoires from under 750 donors and added high-resolution HLA genotyping. Rather than drawing on any new phenotypic data, the later analysis identified candidate immune exposures from TCR beta sequences and the way those sequences occurred across donors. An earlier analysis of 500 to 650 of the donors applied high-throughput TCR beta sequencing to assess whether each TCR beta V gene segment acted as functional or pseudogenic. Donor age, sex, ethnicity and CMV serostatus were collected together with the repertoire data. Genome-wide SNP genotypes for about 60% of the roughly 670 donors were used in a later genetic analysis, which treated that subset as a discovery cohort. All discovery cohort repertoires had been generated on a single sequencing platform. Class I and class II HLA loci were covered by the typing at four-digit resolution. The number of typed donors differed by locus: roughly 620-640 for A, B, C, DRB1 and DQB1; about 520 for DQA1; 606 for DPA1; and around 490 for DPB1. Roughly five DR-DQ haplotypes were handled as single units for association and clustering, since linkage in the cohort was strong. Across about 370 genotyped donors of the cohort, an average of approximately 200,000 unique TCR beta nucleotide sequences per donor were sequenced, and about a sixth of those sequences were non-productive.

The CDR3 measures 16 amino acids from cysteine to phenylalanine. Only CDR3 DNA remains: 48 bases, in frame from the first base. From a lookup of the germline V gene (reference sequence), CDR1 and CDR2 are SGHKS and YYEKEE. V ends up 4 bases short and J 0 bases short, with an unmatched junction base count of 7. The research as a whole found: When HLA alleles, especially DR and DQ, strongly co-occurred, TCR associations were difficult to assign to individual alleles. According to a later analysis, parvovirus B19, influenza, CMV and Epstein-Barr virus appeared linked to several top co-occurrence clusters. According to a later genetic analysis, donors in an Asian-associated ancestry cluster had fewer N-insertions in productive TCRs than the roughly 670-donor mean. Roughly uniform sequencing depth across donors was assumed in presence/absence analyses, although this assumption may not hold. Specific HLA alleles were associated with roughly 17,000 TCR beta sequences at a false discovery rate of 0.05 in a later analysis. V-gene and J-gene trimming of TCR beta chains was associated with a missense DCLRE1C variant in a later genetic analysis, and the association was replicated in an independent cohort. In a later analysis, HLA-associated TCR beta chains were found to be more clonally expanded and to have lower generation probabilities than equally common non-associated chains. Cytomegalovirus status was reported to be diagnosed by the classifier with high specificity and sensitivity in both the original and validation cohorts. In a later analysis, TCR association rates were found to vary across HLA loci, with the most associated TCRs seen for DRB1 alleles and the fewest for HLA-C alleles. Linkage disequilibrium might explain the correlated functional status among segregating V segments, but an unknown experimental factor could not be ruled out. A cluster of highly shared sequence variants was judged likely to represent a technical artifact of the sequencing pipeline. Because counts were too low, about 18 rarely observed V segments, including chromosome 9 orphons, were excluded from the earlier analysis of some 540 of the donors. It was suggested by the authors that the approach could potentially be generalized to other disease states and immunological phenotypes. Broadly in line with IMGT annotations, most TCR beta V segments showed up in productive rearrangements about 87% or about 30% of the time in an earlier analysis of approximately 600 of the donors. Only TCR beta chains were sequenced in this cohort, and the absence of alpha or paired-chain data limited detectable features. HLA typing was unavailable for some donors at each locus, so association tests used only the typed subset. The study gave a list of over 150 TCR beta chains associated with cytomegalovirus. Because the 87-base-pair reads could not distinguish some IMGT-functional V segments, including TRBV6-2 and TRBV6-3, those segments were excluded. Most CMV-associated TCR beta chains appeared to be HLA-restricted in a later analysis, and the HLA associations seemed to be driven largely by CMV exposure. Three of the identified cytomegalovirus-associated TCR beta chains were confirmed in vitro to be specific for cytomegalovirus antigens. A further reported finding was that TCR beta sequences accurately predicted the HLA-A and HLA-B alleles for most subjects in the first cohort. Most TCR sequences were seen in very few donors, while some public TCRs were found in many individuals. Immune exposure information for the cohort was limited to CMV serostatus.

The method was the immunoSEQ multiplex PCR assay. A mixture of 60 forward primers for TCR Vbeta segments and 13 reverse primers for TCR Jbeta segments was used in the multiplex PCR. A multiplex PCR assay on genomic DNA amplified the CDR3 region of rearranged TCR beta genes. Amplified TCR beta libraries were sequenced as 87-base-pair reads on the Illumina HiSeq System. The published analysis was carried out like this. In a later analysis, 70 million to 95 million unique TCR beta chains were counted across the roughly 670 repertoires, and roughly 11 million of these chains were shared by at least two donors. A nearest-neighbor algorithm error-corrected the raw reads and collapsed the reads into unique sequences, merging closely related sequences to remove PCR and sequencing errors. To assign V, D and J gene segments, CDR3 sequences were aligned to IMGT reference sequences. For a sequence to be retained, a match of at least six nucleotides to both a V gene segment and a J gene segment was required. Rearrangements were classified as productive when the CDR3 lacked stop codons and remained in frame with V and J, and all other rearrangements were classified as non-productive. CDR3 was defined by IMGT convention, running from the second conserved V-encoded cysteine to the conserved J-encoded phenylalanine. The earlier analysis of 587 of the donors excluded sequences that lacked an unambiguous match to a single V gene segment. An earlier analysis of under 750 of the donors called V segments functional above 56.7% productive rearrangements and segregating when the between-donor standard deviation exceeded 5%. A statistical classification framework was built to diagnose cytomegalovirus status from the catalog of TCR beta chain sequences. In a later analysis, V and J genes were assigned by comparing TCR nucleotide sequences against IMGT/GENE-DB human TR gene sequences. In a later analysis, CDR3 sequences and most-parsimonious VDJ recombination scenarios were assigned using the TCRdist pipeline. In a later analysis, each TCR beta chain was defined by its CDR3 amino acid sequence together with its V-gene family, and reads lacking a unique V-gene family were excluded. A later analysis removed 550 to 700 highly shared, low-generation-probability nucleotide sequences to deal with suspected cross-contamination and a sequencing artifact. A later analysis calculated a clonal expansion index for each public chain from normalized within-repertoire ranks of inferred template counts. In a later analysis, generation probabilities were computed using a VDJ recombination model fitted to out-of-frame rearrangements, and the results were checked against IGoR. Hypergeometric tests were used in a later analysis to score TCR-TCR, TCR-HLA and TCR-CMV co-occurrence, with a repertoire-size bias correction applied to the TCR pairs. In a later analysis, false discovery rates were estimated by permuting HLA or CMV assignments 20 times. In a later analysis, co-occurring TCRs were grouped using DBSCAN, and TCRdist sequence similarity was added for clustering within HLA-allele-positive subsets. For co-occurrence clustering, repertoires with fewer than 30,000 or more than 120,000 public chains were excluded, along with roughly 5 repertoires with anomalous nucleotide sharing. Imported from immuneACCESS, the table was reduced by TCRdb to in-frame sequences with V and J called. These copies leave out some clones; in studies compared against another copy, an unresolved V gene accounts for under half, and the cause of the remainder is not known. The V and J calls and clone size are taken from that table; D and trimming were inferred from the DNA. The table kept for this sample lists approximately 79,000 clones. 4% to 6% of the sample is in the top ten clones.

This TCR was sampled from a man aged 35-49 years in good health and CMV-seronegative. This receptor chain uses TRBV5-5 and TRBJ1-3; 7 bases in between match TRBD1. What was sequenced was PBMCs. In nucleotide form, the sequence is TGTGCCAGCAGCACCGGGACAGCCGACTCTGGAAACACCATATATTTT. Its product reads: CASSTGTADSGNTIYF.